This passage covers 19 T cell receptor beta chains from one sample sequenced in a study of blood T cell repertoires in COVID-19. TCRdb's copy holds only in-frame clones and misses some; the assay was immunoSEQ multiplex PCR. Among about 76,000 clones listed, under 95% were seen once. Sequences were obtained from peripheral blood. These receptors originate from a human donor in a cohort sampled during active COVID-19.

The rearrangement uses TRBV6-4 and TRBJ2-2; D might be TRBD2 (5 bases). Trimming pared 0 bases from V and 5 bases from J, leaving 7 bases between. Looked up from germline, CDR1 is MRHNA and CDR2 is SNTAGT. The CDR3 contains 14 residues. The DNA of the CDR3 is TGTGCCAGCAGTGACTCCGGAGGAACCGGGGAGCTGTTTTTT. It specifies CASSDSGGTGELFF.

This chain connects TRBV9 to TRBJ2-3, with D possibly being TRBD2 (6 bases). With 6 bases removed from V and 0 bases from J, the gap between germline ends came to 14 bases. In germline, CDR1 is SGDLS, CDR2 YYNGEE. CDR3 length: 15 amino acids. As DNA, the CDR3 is TGTGCCAGCACCCTGGGGGGAACTAGCACAGATACGCAGTATTTT. As protein: CASTLGGTSTDTQYF.

This chain joins TRBV4-3 and TRBJ2-1, with TRBD2 matching over 13 bases. The V gene's germline CDR1 is LGHNA and CDR2 YSLEER. With V trimmed by 4 bases and J by 6 bases, 6 bases remained unmatched. The CDR3 consists of 16 residues. This CDR3 reads CASSRLLAGGLNEQFF. The CDR3 DNA follows: TGCGCCAGCAGCCGCCTACTAGCGGGGGGGCTCAATGAGCAGTTCTTC.

The chain has TRBV19 and TRBJ1-2, with 7 bases that match TRBD1. Germline CDR1 LNHDA, CDR2 SQIVND (reference sequence). The V segment lost 6 bases and the J segment 0 bases; nucleotides outside the gene matches: 10. The CDR3 extends over 16 amino acids. The CDR3 loop reads CASRSLDRATNYGYTF. CDR3 DNA: TGTGCCAGTAGGAGCCTCGACAGGGCCACTAACTATGGCTACACCTTC.

V usage is TRBV4-1 and J usage is TRBJ1-2; D call uncertain. This CDR3 is built from 14 residues. Trimming took 3 bases from V and 1 from J, leaving 9 bases between them. The germline CDR1 and CDR2 sequences are MGHRA and YSYEKL. CDR3: CASSQGSGNYGYTF. The DNA for the CDR3 is TGCGCCAGCAGCCAGGGTAGCGGTAACTATGGCTACACCTTC.

V usage is TRBV10-3 and J usage is TRBJ1-1; 9 positions match TRBD1. J lost 5 bases, V lost 10 bases, and 5 bases had no gene match. Germline V lookup: CDR1 ENHRY, CDR2 SYGVKD. The CDR3 runs 12 residues. The CDR3 nucleotides read TGTGCCAGGACAGGGGAGGGAACTGAAGCTTTCTTT. Translated: CARTGEGTEAFF.

The rearrangement uses TRBV7-7 and TRBJ2-3; TRBD2 aligns across 7 bases. The CDR3 contains 15 residues. Trimming cost V 5 bases and J 5 bases; bases outside gene matches: 10. Germline V gives CDR1 SSHAT, CDR2 FNYEAQ (reference sequence). The CDR3 bases are TGTGCCAGCAGCCCGACCGGGGGGTCGGGAGATACGCAGTATTTT. This gives the protein CASSPTGGSGDTQYF. Full variable domain (missing parts from reference TRBV7-7 and TRBJ2-3): GAGVSQSPRYKVTKRGQDVTLRCDPISSHATLYWYQQALGQGPEFLTYFNYEAQPDKSGLPSDRFSAERPEGSISTLTIQRTEQRDSAMYRCASSPTGGSGDTQYFGPGTRLTVL.

This clone was observed a few times. The chain carries TRBV27 and TRBJ1-1; 10 nucleotides line up with TRBD1. Germline V gives CDR1 MNHEY, CDR2 SMNVEV (reference sequence). The CDR3 runs 14 residues. V trimming: 6 bases; J trimming: 5 bases; junction bases outside the gene matches: 6. The CDR3 protein is CASSLRTGGTEAFF. In DNA form, the CDR3 reads TGTGCCAGCAGCCTTCGGACAGGGGGGACTGAAGCTTTCTTT.

The chain uses TRBV2 and TRBJ2-3, with 8 bases identical to TRBD2. V lost 3 bases, J lost 1 base, and 3 bases stayed unmatched. CDR1 SNHLY and CDR2 FYNNEI come from the germline V gene. CDR3 length: 15 residues. The DNA of the CDR3 is TGTGCCAGCAGTGAGGGGCGGGGGGGCACAGATACGCAGTATTTT. This codes for CASSEGRGGTDTQYF.

V is TRBV20-1 and J is TRBJ2-7, with a tentative D call TRBD1 (5 bases). This CDR3 is built from 11 residues. Trimming removed 6 bases from V and 6 bases from J, with 12 bases in between. Per germline, CDR1 DFQATT and CDR2 SNEGSKA (reference sequence). The DNA of the CDR3 is TGCAGTGCCAACAGGTTCGGCGAGCAGTACTTC. Translation gives CSANRFGEQYF.

The V gene is TRBV5-1, the J gene TRBJ1-1; D call uncertain. V was pared by 2 bases and J by 4 bases, with 12 bases between. The V gene's germline CDR1 is SGHRS and CDR2 YFSETQ. CDR3 length: 14 residues. CDR3 nucleotide sequence: TGCGCCAGCAGCTTCGGCAATGCGGGCACTGAAGCTTTCTTT. Amino acid sequence: CASSFGNAGTEAFF.

This clone was detected a few times. The chain couples TRBV5-6 to TRBJ1-3; 8 positions agree with TRBD1. Germline V gives CDR1 SGHDT, CDR2 YYEEEE. The CDR3 length is 17 residues. V lost 1 base to trimming and J lost 1 base; unmatched junction nucleotides: 7. CDR3 DNA: TGTGCCAGCAGCTTGAAGGGACAGGAAATGTCTGGAAACACCATATATTTT. Translation: CASSLKGQEMSGNTIYF.

The chain recombines TRBV6-6 with TRBJ2-2; D uncertain. CDR1 MNHNY and CDR2 SVGAGI come from the germline V gene (reference sequence). The CDR3 runs 12 residues. The V gene lost 5 bases and the J gene lost 4 bases, with 5 bases spanning the gap. CDR3 in DNA: TGTGCCAGCAGTCCAATCACCGGGGAGCTGTTTTTT. It encodes CASSPITGELFF.

The chain links TRBV5-4 to TRBJ2-7, with 12 nucleotides matching TRBD1. V shed 3 bases, J shed 5 bases, and the junction held 6 bases outside the gene matches. Germline CDR1 reads SGHNT; CDR2 reads YYREEE (reference sequence). This CDR3 spans 15 amino acids. The CDR3 DNA sequence: TGTGCCAGCAGCTCGATGGGACAGGGGGCAAACGAGCAGTACTTC. Translated, it gives CASSSMGQGANEQYF.

This clone was observed once. The gene calls are TRBV12-3 or TRBV12-4 and TRBJ1-1, with 7 positions matching TRBD1. CDR3 length: 12 amino acids. V shed 6 bases and J 11 bases; nucleotides not matched to a gene: 9. The CDR3 DNA is TGTGCCAGCAGACCGACAGGGTTGGGCGCTTTCTTT. Translating it yields CASRPTGLGAFF.

V is TRBV7-8 and J is TRBJ1-4; TRBD1 matches 8 bases. The V and J ends lost 4 bases and 3 bases, in that order; junction bases with no gene match: 4. CDR1 is SGHVS, CDR2 FQNEAQ, per germline. CDR3 size: 15 residues. The CDR3, as DNA: TGTGCCAGCAGCTCTTGGGGACAGGCTAATGAAAAACTGTTTTTT. It encodes CASSSWGQANEKLFF.

The chain carries TRBV11-3 and TRBJ2-5, with TRBD2 matching over 9 bases. The CDR3 extends over 14 amino acids. Germline CDR1 is SGHNT and CDR2 is YENEEA. V shed 4 bases and J 3 bases; nucleotides not matched to a gene: 3. CDR3 coding DNA: TGTGCCAGCAGCTCTAGCGGGGACGAAGAGACCCAGTACTTC. Translated: CASSSSGDEETQYF.

Comment on this clone: The conserved closing phenylalanine or tryptophan is absent in this CDR3, likely reflecting a read error. It is unclear where the CDR3 begins or ends on the DNA, so no DNA is shown, and the CDR3 is as TCRdb lists it. The J gene is TRBJ1-1, the V gene TRBV11-2. With termini counted, the CDR3 has 12 amino acids. The germline V gene encodes CDR1 SGHAT and CDR2 FQNNGV. The CDR3 here is CASSLDRGSPWV.

The chain uses TRBV3-1 (or the pseudogene TRBV3-2) and TRBJ1-3; 8 positions match TRBD1. V lost 3 bases, J lost 0 bases, and 4 bases stayed unmatched. This CDR3 is built from 16 residues. Germline CDR1 reads LGHDT; CDR2 reads YNNKEL (reference sequence). CDR3 coding DNA: TGTGCCAGCAGCCAGACAGGGGCAGACTCTGGAAACACCATATATTTT. Translated, it gives CASSQTGADSGNTIYF.